This T cell receptor (beta chain) was sequenced in a study of follicular helper T cells after annual influenza vaccination. Across the whole study: Blood was drawn on days 0, 7 and 28 after vaccination.

A few counts support this clone. This sample also contains other DNA sequences that code for the same CDR3. Germline V lookup: CDR1 SGHTA, CDR2 FQGNSA. CDR3 length: 16 amino acids. Deletions cut 5 bases from V and 0 bases from J, with 14 bases between. TCRB was sequenced at Survey level resolution. Some clones are missing from TCRdb's copy, which holds only in-frame ones; the method was immunoSEQ multiplex PCR. In the table there are over 25,000 clones, about 82% of which are singletons. The time point was: 2014-2015 season, pre-vaccination. Donors with HIV/AIDS, active malignancy, immunomodulators or active illness were excluded.

V and J are TRBV7-2 and TRBJ1-5; D is ambiguous. The receptor was derived from an adult who received the influenza vaccine. The sample was CXCR5+ CD38- circulating T follicular helper cells from blood, taken on the day of influenza vaccination. Subset here: circulating Tfh, non-naive CD4+CXCR5+PD-1+ (ICOS+CD38+ or ICOS-CD38-). The CDR3 is CASSPGRRDSNQPQHF. For the CDR3, the DNA is TGTGCCAGCAGCCCCGGGCGTCGGGATAGCAATCAGCCCCAGCATTTT. Full variable domain (missing parts from reference TRBV7-2 and TRBJ1-5): GAGVSQSPSNKVTEKGKDVELRCDPISGHTALYWYRQSLGQGLEFLIYFQGNSAPDKSGLPSDRFSAERTGGSVSTLTIQRTQQEDSAVYLCASSPGRRDSNQPQHFGDGTRLSIL.